The subject of this entry is one T cell receptor (beta chain). Antigen: not known. This CDR3 is 15 amino acids long. The J segment lost 3 bases and the V segment lost 5 bases, leaving 10 bases of the junction unmatched. Per the germline V gene, CDR1 is MNHEY and CDR2 is SMNVEV (reference sequence). Measured with immunoSEQ multiplex PCR; TCRdb has only the in-frame clones, and not every one. The sample carries about 89,000 clones, about 82% recorded once. Systemic immunosuppression or a history of autoimmune disease excluded patients. The sample originates from a study of OX40 agonist ivuxolimab in advanced cancers. Findings and limits, study-wide: The mean number of expanded clones was higher in CD8+ T cells than in CD4+. Doses of 0.1 to 3.0 mg/kg were accompanied by clonal expansion of CD4+ and CD8+ blood T cells by week 6. There were also nonresponders showing low normalized T-cell clonal expansion.

The chain is built from TRBV27 and TRBJ2-7; 7 bases map to TRBD1. The sample was CD4+ or CD8+ T cells sorted from blood, taken in a trial of the OX40 agonist ivuxolimab. The clonotype originates from an adult with an advanced solid tumor such as melanoma, head and neck, liver or kidney cancer. The CDR3 region has the DNA TGTGCCAGCAGTATCACAGGGGCCCTCTACTACGAGCAGTACTTC. Amino acids: CASSITGALYYEQYF.